Listed here are 10 T cell receptor beta chains from one sample, sequenced in a study of cytomegalovirus exposure and HLA in healthy donors. A multiplex PCR was run with 60 Vbeta primers and 13 Jbeta primers. Only in-frame clones appear in the TCRdb table, and some are missing; sequencing was by immunoSEQ multiplex PCR. Of approximately 150,000 clones in the sample, approximately 71% were seen once. Sequencing used PBMCs. The receptors shown here come from a man aged 35 to 55 in good health and CMV-seronegative.

V is TRBV28 and J is TRBJ2-7, with a tentative D call TRBD1 (8 bases). The germline gives CDR1 MDHEN, CDR2 SYDVKM. The length of the CDR3 is 14 residues. Trimming shortened V by 11 bases and J by 3 bases, and 20 bases separated the two germline ends. CDR3 residues: CAVREDRVYYEQYF. CDR3 sequence (DNA): TGTGCCGTCCGGGAGGACAGGGTATACTACGAGCAGTACTTC. The full variable domain, completed using reference TRBV28 and TRBJ2-7, is DVKVTQSSRYLVKRTGEKVFLECVQDMDHENMFWYRQDPGLGLRLIYFSYDVKMKEKGDIPEGYSVSREKKERFSLILESASTNQTSMYLCAVREDRVYYEQYFGPGTRLTVT.

The V call is TRBV4-1, the J call TRBJ2-2, with D perhaps TRBD2 (7 bases). The germline V gene encodes CDR1 MGHRA and CDR2 YSYEKL. Trimming left V 1 base short and J 5 bases short, with 14 bases between. The CDR3 is 16 residues long. For the CDR3, the DNA is TGCGCCAGCAGCCAAGGACTGGGGGGGCGGACCGGGGAGCTGTTTTTT. This codes for CASSQGLGGRTGELFF.

The chain combines TRBV7-3 with TRBJ2-1; 13 positions match TRBD2. CDR1 SGHTA and CDR2 FQGTGA come from the germline V gene. J lost 5 bases, V lost 4 bases, and 5 bases had no gene match. This CDR3 has 16 amino acids. Written as DNA, the CDR3 is TGTGCCAGCAGCTCATCCGGGACTAGCGGGGACAATGAGCAGTTCTTC. This codes for CASSSSGTSGDNEQFF.

The rearrangement uses TRBV7-2 and TRBJ1-1; TRBD1 aligns across 7 bases. The CDR3 has 13 amino acids. The junction had 5 bases not matched to a gene; V was cut back by 2 bases and J by 8 bases. Germline CDR1 SGHTA, CDR2 FQGNSA. CDR3 in amino acids: CASSLRQGGEAFF. For the CDR3, the DNA is TGTGCCAGCAGCTTAAGACAGGGTGGGGAAGCTTTCTTT.

This clone has a single count. The chain has TRBV9 and TRBJ2-2; 9 nucleotides match TRBD2. The CDR3 totals 16 residues. From germline, CDR1 is SGDLS and CDR2 YYNGEE. J was trimmed by 1 base and V by 4 bases; bases with no gene match: 5. The CDR3: CASSFERGVNTGELFF. CDR3 bases: TGTGCCAGCAGCTTCGAGCGGGGGGTGAACACCGGGGAGCTGTTTTTT.

The chain uses TRBV7-2 and TRBJ2-5, with 11 bases fitting TRBD2. The CDR3 spans 16 residues. Trimming at V came to 1 base and at J to 6 bases, leaving 7 bases not matched to a gene. The germline CDR1 and CDR2 sequences are SGHTA and FQGNSA. The CDR3 nucleotides are TGTGCCAGCAGCTTAGGGCTAGCGGGGGGCGTAAAGACCCAGTACTTC. Amino acids: CASSLGLAGGVKTQYF.

About this clone itself: The junction does not match germline at one end; this may be a read error. V usage is TRBV4-1 and J usage is TRBJ2-7; 7 positions agree with TRBD2. The CDR3 loop spans 16 amino acids. Germline V CDR1 and CDR2: MGHRA, YSYEKL. In nucleotides, the CDR3 is TGCGCCAGCGGCCAAGCTAAGGCTAGCGGAGGCTACGAGCAGTACTTC. The encoded protein is CASGQAKASGGYEQYF.

In the case of this clone: Distinct nucleotide sequences in the sample also encode this CDR3. The chain couples TRBV11-2 to TRBJ1-6, with TRBD1 identical over 7 bases. From germline, CDR1 is SGHAT and CDR2 FQNNGV. V lost 5 bases to trimming and J lost 10 bases; unmatched junction nucleotides: 11. This CDR3 has 15 residues. The CDR3 DNA sequence: TGTGCCAGCAGCGCGAGCCCAGGGGGTCAATCACCCCTCCACTTT. Amino acid sequence: CASSASPGGQSPLHF.

The chain couples TRBV9 to TRBJ2-1, with TRBD2 matching over 11 bases. Per the germline V gene, CDR1 is SGDLS and CDR2 is YYNGEE. V was clipped by 6 bases and J by 8 bases; unmatched bases: 4. The CDR3 has 13 amino acids. The CDR3 DNA reads as TGTGCCAGCACTAGCGGGGGGTTCTATGAGCAGTTCTTC. The encoded protein is CASTSGGFYEQFF.

This chain uses TRBV4-1 with TRBJ2-7; TRBD2 matches at 10 bases. V lost 0 bases to trimming and J lost 13 bases; unmatched junction nucleotides: 12. CDR3 length equals 15 residues. Germline V gene lookup returns CDR1 MGHRA and CDR2 YSYEKL. DNA for the CDR3: TGCGCCAGCAGCCAAGATTGGACTAGCGGCCACCAAGATTACTTC. Translating it yields CASSQDWTSGHQDYF.